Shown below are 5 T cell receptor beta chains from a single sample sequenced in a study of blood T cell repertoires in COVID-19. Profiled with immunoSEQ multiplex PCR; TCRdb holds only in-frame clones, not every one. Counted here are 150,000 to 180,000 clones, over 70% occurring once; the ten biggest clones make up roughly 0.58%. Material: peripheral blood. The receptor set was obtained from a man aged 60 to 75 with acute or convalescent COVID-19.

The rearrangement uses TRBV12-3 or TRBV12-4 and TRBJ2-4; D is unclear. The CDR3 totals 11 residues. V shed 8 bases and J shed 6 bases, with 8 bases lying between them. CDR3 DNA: TGTGCCAGCTCTACGGGAAACATTCAGTACTTC. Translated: CASSTGNIQYF.

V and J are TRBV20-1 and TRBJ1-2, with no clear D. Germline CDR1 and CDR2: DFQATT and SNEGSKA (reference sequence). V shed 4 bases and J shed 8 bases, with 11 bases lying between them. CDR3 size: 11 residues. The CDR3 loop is CSAILRWGYTF. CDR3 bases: TGCAGTGCTATCCTCCGGTGGGGCTACACCTTC.

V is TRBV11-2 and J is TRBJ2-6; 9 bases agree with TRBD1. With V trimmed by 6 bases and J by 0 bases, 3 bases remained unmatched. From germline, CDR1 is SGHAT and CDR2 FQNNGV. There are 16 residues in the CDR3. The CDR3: CASRGTGISGANVLTF. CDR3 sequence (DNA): TGTGCCAGCAGGGGGACAGGGATCTCTGGGGCCAACGTCCTGACTTTC.

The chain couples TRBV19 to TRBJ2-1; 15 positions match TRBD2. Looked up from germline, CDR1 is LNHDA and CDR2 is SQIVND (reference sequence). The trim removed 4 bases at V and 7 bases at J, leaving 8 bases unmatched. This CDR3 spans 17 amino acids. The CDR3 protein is CASSRPTGLAGGNEQFF. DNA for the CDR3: TGTGCCAGTAGTAGACCAACGGGACTAGCGGGAGGAAATGAGCAGTTCTTC.

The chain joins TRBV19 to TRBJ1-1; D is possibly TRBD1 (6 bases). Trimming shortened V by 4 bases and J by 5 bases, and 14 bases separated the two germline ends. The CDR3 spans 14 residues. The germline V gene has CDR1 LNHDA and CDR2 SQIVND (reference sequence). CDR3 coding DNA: TGTGCCAGTAGTAGGGGACAACGTCGGACTGAAGCTTTCTTT. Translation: CASSRGQRRTEAFF.